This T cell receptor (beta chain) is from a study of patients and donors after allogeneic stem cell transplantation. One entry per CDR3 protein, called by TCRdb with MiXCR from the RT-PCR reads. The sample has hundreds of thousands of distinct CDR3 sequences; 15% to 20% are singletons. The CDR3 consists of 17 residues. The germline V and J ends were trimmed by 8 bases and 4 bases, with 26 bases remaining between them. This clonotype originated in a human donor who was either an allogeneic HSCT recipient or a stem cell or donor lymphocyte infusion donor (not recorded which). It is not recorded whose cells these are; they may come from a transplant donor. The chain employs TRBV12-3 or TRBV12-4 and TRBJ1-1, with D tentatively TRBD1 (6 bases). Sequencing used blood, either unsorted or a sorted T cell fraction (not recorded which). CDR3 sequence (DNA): TGTGCCAGCTCCTGGGGGGGCCCAACGGGTAGACCCACTGAAGCTTTCTTT. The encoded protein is CASSWGGPTGRPTEAFF.